This TCR beta chain was found in a study of preoperative IRX-2 immunotherapy in early breast cancer (dated by TCRdb to about 2019). The CDR1 and CDR2 encoded by the germline V gene are MGHRA and YSYEKL. The CDR3 sequence holds 16 residues, the cysteine and phenylalanine included. Only CDR3 DNA is held: 48 bases, read in frame from base 1. Cut back by 2 bases and 4 bases, the V and J ends lie 15 bases apart. A word on this clone: Which antigen it targets is not known. No base quality values were provided; no much bigger clone lies one nucleotide off.

The treatment or condition label of this sample denotes: preoperative locoregional IRX-2 cytokine immunotherapy. The samples were obtained from a phase Ib study that tested preoperative, locoregional IRX-2 cytokine immunotherapy meant to prime immune responses. Donors were patients with early-stage breast cancer who received IRX-2 before surgery. The library was built by means of the immunoSEQ multiplex PCR assay. TCRdb took over this immuneACCESS table, retaining in-frame rearrangements with V and J assigned. Such tables are incomplete; in checked studies, under half of the missing clones stem from an unresolved V gene, and the remainder is unexplained. For this sample the table gives about 23,000 clones, of which 95% were detected only once. Of the sample, 16% falls within the top ten clones.

The V and J genes are TRBV4-1 and TRBJ2-1, with the D segment identity uncertain. The receptor's source is a human donor with breast cancer. The sample in question was tumor tissue, obtained after IRX-2 immunotherapy. The CDR3 sequence is CASSQPGRKRYNEQFF. The nucleotide sequence is TGCGCCAGCAGCCAACCTGGACGGAAGCGTTACAATGAGCAGTTCTTC.